The clone carrying this TCR beta chain was found a few times. Its specificity is unknown. The entry originates in a study of cytomegalovirus exposure and HLA in healthy donors. The PCR made use of 60 Vbeta and 13 Jbeta primers. Clones were read by immunoSEQ multiplex PCR, and TCRdb kept only the in-frame ones, dropping some. The sample contains more than 150,000 clones, 80% of which appear only once. Germline values: CDR1 SGHNT, CDR2 YENEEA. J lost 6 bases, V lost 5 bases, and 16 bases had no gene match. The CDR3 sequence is 16 residues long. Findings and caveats of the study: According to a later analysis, donors in an Asian-associated ancestry cluster reportedly had fewer N-insertions than the approximately 670-donor mean. Some V segments (TRBV6-2 and TRBV6-3 among them) were excluded as indistinguishable. The study designated about 160 TCR beta chains cytomegalovirus-associated.

The study sampled nominally healthy donors, though unrecorded immune exposures were likely. Material: PBMCs. The source is a boy under 18 in good health and CMV-seronegative. This chain uses TRBV11-3 with TRBJ2-7, with 7 bases that match TRBD1. The CDR3 region has the DNA TGTGCCAGCAGCCCCGGGACAGCAAACCCGCTGGGCGAGCAGTACTTC. Translation: CASSPGTANPLGEQYF.